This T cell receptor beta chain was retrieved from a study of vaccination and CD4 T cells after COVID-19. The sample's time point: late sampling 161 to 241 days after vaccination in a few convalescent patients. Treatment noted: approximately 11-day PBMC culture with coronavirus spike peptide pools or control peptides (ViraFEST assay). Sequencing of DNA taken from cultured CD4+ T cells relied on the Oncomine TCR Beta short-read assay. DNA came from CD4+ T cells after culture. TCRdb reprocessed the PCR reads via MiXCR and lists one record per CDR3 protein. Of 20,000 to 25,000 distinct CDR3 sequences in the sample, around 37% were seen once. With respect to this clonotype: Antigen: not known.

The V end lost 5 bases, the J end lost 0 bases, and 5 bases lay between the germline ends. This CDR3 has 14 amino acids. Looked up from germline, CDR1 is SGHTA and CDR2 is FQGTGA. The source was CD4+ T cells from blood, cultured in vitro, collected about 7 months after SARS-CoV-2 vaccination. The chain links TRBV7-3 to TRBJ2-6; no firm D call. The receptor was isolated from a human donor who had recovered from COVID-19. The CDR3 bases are TGTGCCAGCAGCCCCCACTCTGGGGCCAACGTCCTGACTTTC. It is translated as CASSPHSGANVLTF.